What follows are 16 T cell receptor beta chains derived from one specimen sequenced in a study of T cell clonotyping in hematopoietic cell transplantation. TCRdb keeps only in-frame clones here, not all; method: immunoSEQ multiplex PCR. In the table there are around 3,800 clones, 95% of which are singletons. The sequences come from PBMCs, collected 30 days after allogeneic stem cell transplant. These receptors all stem from a male patient aged 45-60 years who had an allogeneic stem cell transplant from a related donor, so the T cells may come from the graft donor. Some clones in this sample may be carry-over from other donors' samples.

V usage is TRBV5-1 and J usage is TRBJ1-4; TRBD1 agrees at 7 bases. With V trimmed by 3 bases and J by 7 bases, 12 bases remained unmatched. This CDR3 is built from 16 residues. Germline CDR1 reads SGHRS; CDR2 reads YFSETQ. CDR3 DNA: TGCGCCAGCAGCTACCGGGCCGGACAGGTCCCTGAAAAACTGTTTTTT. This sequence encodes CASSYRAGQVPEKLFF. Drawing the rest from reference TRBV5-1 and TRBJ1-4, the complete variable domain is KAGVTQTPRYLIKTRGQQVTLSCSPISGHRSVSWYQQTPGQGLQFLFEYFSETQRNKGNFPGRFSGRQFSNSRSEMNVSTLELGDSALYLCASSYRAGQVPEKLFFGSGTQLSVL.

This sequence joins TRBV4-3 and TRBJ1-2; possibly TRBD1 for D (5 bases). The CDR3 loop spans 13 amino acids. CDR1 is LGHNA, CDR2 YSLEER, per germline. V was trimmed by 4 bases and J by 8 bases, leaving 14 bases between them. The chain's CDR3 is CASSLNGGAGYTF. CDR3 DNA: TGCGCCAGCAGCCTAAACGGCGGGGCCGGCTACACCTTC.

The V and J genes are TRBV7-2 and TRBJ2-7; a possible D gene is TRBD2 (6 bases). This CDR3 spans 15 amino acids. Germline assignment: CDR1 SGHTA and CDR2 FQGNSA. Trimming shortened V by 3 bases and J by 1 base, and 13 bases separated the two germline ends. The CDR3 protein is CASSFESGTSYEQYF. In nucleotides, the CDR3 is TGTGCCAGCAGCTTCGAATCCGGGACTTCCTACGAGCAGTACTTC.

The chain combines TRBV2 with TRBJ2-7, with unresolved D. This CDR3 spans 14 amino acids. Trimming removed 6 bases from V and 3 bases from J, with 15 bases in between. The germline V gene encodes CDR1 SNHLY and CDR2 FYNNEI. For the CDR3, the DNA is TGTGCCAGCAGAACGACAAGACCCCTCTACGAGCAGTACTTC. The encoded protein is CASRTTRPLYEQYF.

The rearrangement uses TRBV13 and TRBJ2-7; either TRBD1 or TRBD2 may fit D (5 bases each). V lost 0 bases to trimming and J lost 7 bases, with 16 bases between them. The length of the CDR3 is 15 residues. Germline V gives CDR1 PRHDT, CDR2 FYEKMQ (reference sequence). CDR3: CASSLGGQGRVEQYF. The CDR3, as DNA: TGTGCCAGCAGCTTAGGGGGGCAGGGACGTGTTGAGCAGTACTTC.

V and J are TRBV5-5 and TRBJ1-2; D gene uncertain. With 2 bases removed from V and 0 bases from J, the gap between germline ends came to 5 bases. The CDR3 extends over 13 amino acids. In germline, CDR1 is SGHKS, CDR2 YYEKEE (reference sequence). CDR3 nucleotides: TGTGCCAGCAGCTTCAATACTAACTATGGCTACACCTTC. As protein: CASSFNTNYGYTF.

The chain combines TRBV13 with TRBJ1-1, with TRBD1 as a possible D gene (5 bases). Trimming took 2 bases from V and 2 from J, leaving 15 bases between them. CDR1 and CDR2 from the germline V gene are PRHDT and FYEKMQ (reference sequence). CDR3 length: 16 residues. The CDR3 DNA reads as TGTGCCAGCAGCTTACTAAGTACCAGGGCTAACACTGAAGCTTTCTTT. Translation gives CASSLLSTRANTEAFF. The variable domain in full, with the rest retrieved from reference TRBV13 and TRBJ1-1, is AAGVIQSPRHLIKEKRETATLKCYPIPRHDTVYWYQQGPGQDPQFLISFYEKMQSDKGSIPDRFSAQQFSDYHSELNMSSLELGDSALYFCASSLLSTRANTEAFFGQGTRLTVV.

V is TRBV27 and J is TRBJ2-6, with 9 bases identical to TRBD1. V gave up 4 bases and J gave up 0 bases; unmatched junction bases: 4. The CDR3 has 17 residues. Germline V gene data show CDR1 as MNHEY and CDR2 as SMNVEV (reference sequence). The CDR3 nucleotides are TGTGCCAGCAGTTCACAGGGGGCTTTCTCTGGGGCCAACGTCCTGACTTTC. Encoded protein: CASSSQGAFSGANVLTF.

The CDR3 protein is CASRAAIAGNTIYF. The CDR3 coding sequence is TGTGCCAGCAGGGCAGCAATAGCTGGAAACACCATATATTTT. The chain combines TRBV7-2 with TRBJ1-3; D not resolved. Germline CDR1 is SGHTA and CDR2 is FQGNSA. V was cut by 6 bases and J by 2 bases, with 11 bases left in between. This CDR3 is built from 14 residues.

The chain carries TRBV29-1 and TRBJ2-1; 8 bases match TRBD1. This CDR3 is 14 amino acids long. The J segment lost 9 bases and the V segment lost 1 base, leaving 8 bases of the junction unmatched. CDR1 is SQVTM and CDR2 is ANQGSEA in the germline V gene. CDR3 residues: CSVEGTGRLGEQFF. In DNA form, the CDR3 reads TGCAGCGTTGAAGGGACAGGGAGGCTAGGTGAGCAGTTCTTC.

This chain connects TRBV4-3 to TRBJ1-2; 7 bases align to TRBD1. The germline CDR1 and CDR2 sequences are LGHNA and YSLEER. There are 15 residues in the CDR3. V shed 3 bases and J 2 bases; nucleotides not matched to a gene: 6. DNA for the CDR3: TGCGCCAGCAGCCAGCAGGAGGGACAGAACTATGGCTACACCTTC. Amino acid sequence: CASSQQEGQNYGYTF.

This sequence joins TRBV15 and TRBJ1-1; possibly TRBD1 for D (5 bases). V gave up 1 base and J gave up 1 base, with 7 bases separating them. The CDR3 runs to 14 residues. From germline, CDR1 is LNHNV and CDR2 YYDKDF (reference sequence). CDR3 sequence (DNA): TGTGCCACCAGCAGAGGGACACCGAACACTGAAGCTTTCTTT. Translation: CATSRGTPNTEAFF.

The rearrangement uses TRBV11-2 and TRBJ2-3; D possibly corresponds to TRBD2 (6 bases). This CDR3 is built from 13 residues. Germline V lookup: CDR1 SGHAT, CDR2 FQNNGV. V lost 5 bases to trimming and J lost 2 bases, with 8 bases between them. The CDR3 spells CASSRRDTDTQYF. As DNA, the CDR3 is TGTGCCAGCAGCCGGAGGGACACAGATACGCAGTATTTT.

This chain links TRBV29-1 with TRBJ1-2; D uncertain. Germline loops: CDR1 SQVTM, CDR2 ANQGSEA. This CDR3 is built from 13 residues. With 2 bases removed from V and 2 bases from J, the gap between germline ends came to 9 bases. The CDR3 spells CSVESSGNYGYTF. CDR3 coding DNA: TGCAGCGTTGAATCATCCGGAAACTATGGCTACACCTTC.

This clone was counted a few times. The CDR3 sequence is CASSLAPLPVSGNTIYF. The CDR3 coding sequence is TGTGCCAGCAGCTTAGCCCCCCTACCGGTCTCTGGAAACACCATATATTTT. This chain joins TRBV7-2 and TRBJ1-3, with unresolved D. CDR3 length equals 17 residues. Trimming shortened V by 0 bases and J by 0 bases, and 12 bases separated the two germline ends. Germline-derived CDR1 and CDR2 are SGHTA and FQGNSA.

The chain joins TRBV5-5 to TRBJ1-5; D gene unclear. Germline V lookup: CDR1 SGHKS, CDR2 YYEKEE (reference sequence). Trimming removed 2 bases at V and 1 base at J, with 10 bases between. CDR3 size: 15 residues. CDR3 in amino acids: CASSFRLGSNQPQHF. The CDR3, as DNA: TGTGCCAGCAGCTTTCGATTAGGGAGCAATCAGCCCCAGCATTTT.